This TCR beta chain was found in a study of breast tumors, draining lymph nodes, adjacent tissues. The study, taken as a whole, reports: That most tumor T cells come from lymph nodes remained unproven.

This CDR3 is 14 amino acids long. With V trimmed by 5 bases and J by 8 bases, 6 bases remained unmatched. Germline assignment: CDR1 SGHRS and CDR2 YFSETQ. TCRdb analysed the multiplex PCR reads with MiXCR anew, one entry per CDR3 protein. Of under 20,000 distinct CDR3 sequences in the sample, over 40% were seen once. This clonotype was counted once. Its antigen is currently unknown. The sequenced material came from breast tumor tissue. This TCR came from a female donor with breast cancer. Some clones in this sample may be carry-over from other donors' samples. This rearrangement joins TRBV5-1 to TRBJ2-3, with 12 bases identical to TRBD2. This CDR3 reads CASRLAGGAGTQYF. Here the CDR3 DNA reads TGCGCCAGCAGGCTAGCGGGAGGGGCAGGTACGCAGTATTTT.